Described below is a single T cell receptor beta chain sequence and its context. In its sample, this clonotype was seen a few times. No clone much larger than this one lies a single base away; base qualities are absent. Reading the label with the study, this specimen's treatment or condition is: live attenuated yellow fever vaccine strain. PBMCs were isolated from peripheral blood using a standard Ficoll-Paque protocol. For sorted memory subsets, RNA extraction was done with the RNeasy Micro Kit. These data originate in a study of T cells after yellow fever vaccination (dated by TCRdb to the late 2010s). Turning to the overall study: Using CD3, CD45RA, CCR7 and CD95 staining, memory subsets (EM, EMRA, CM and Tscm) were sorted on a BD FACS Aria III. The SMART-Seq v4 Ultra Low Input RNA kit was used to prepare libraries from fractions with low cell numbers. To track T-cell clones before and after primary and booster YFV17D yellow fever vaccination, bulk TCR alpha and beta repertoires were sequenced longitudinally. The cohort comprised two healthy male donors, one aged 18 to 30 and one aged 30 to 40 years. Bulk PBMC replicates and cell subsets were isolated from blood drawn at multiple timepoints before and after both primary and secondary immunization. Memory subsets were sorted on days 0, 15 and 45 and at 18 months after primary vaccination, and on days 0, 15 and 45 after the 30-year booster. General conclusions and limits of the study: A small share of clonotypes was detected in both CD4 and CD8 compartments, with the overlap likely arising from convergent recombination. Only a couple of donors were included in the study, so the extent to which the findings can be generalized is limited. On day 0, almost all vaccine-responding clonotypes were found to be below detection in the sorted memory subsets. Most clones expanded after primary vaccination (around 96% of CD4 and 88% of CD8) were re-detected after the booster, suggesting that broad memory maintenance occurred. Computational filtering was required because FACS-sorted repertoires could contain abundant contaminating clonotypes from the bulk population. The secondary T-cell response was weaker than the primary response but faster, peaking on day 5 instead of day 15.

At the junction V is shortened by 5 bases and J by 8 bases, with 7 bases in between. Taken from the germline V gene, the CDR1 and CDR2 loops are SGHTA and FQGNSA. Spanning cysteine to phenylalanine, the CDR3 consists of 11 amino acids. The sequence is cut down to CDR3 DNA, 33 bases in frame from base 1. TCR cDNA was synthesized by 5'RACE template switching, through which a universal primer site and unique molecular identifiers were introduced. cDNA synthesis was primed from both the TCR alpha and TCR beta constant segments. Library amplification used two PCR steps, and the second PCR step added sample barcodes and sequencing adapters. Sequencing of libraries was done on Illumina HiSeq 2500 (2x100 bp) or NovaSeq (2x150 bp). The paper's data handling went like this. MIGEC was used to demultiplex reads and collapse the reads into UMI consensus sequences, and MiXCR was used for V(D)J alignment. Vaccine-responding clonotypes were defined with edgeR using replicate PBMC samples, requiring FDR below 0.01 and a log2 fold change above 5 up to day 15. Each bulk clonotype was labeled CD4 or CD8 based on which sequenced repertoire, CD4 or CD8, contained the clonotype at higher abundance. Clonotype frequencies in memory subsets were weighted by FACS-sorted cell numbers to estimate each clone's distribution across memory phenotypes. TCRdb ran its own pipeline on the public reads, namely fastp trimming at Q25 and MiXCR clone calling, and kept in-frame beta chains. Identical CDR3 protein sequences are pooled into one entry, listed with their most common genes and DNA. TCRdb's processing, not the authors', yielded these V and J calls. Here the sample has under 50,000 distinct CDR3 sequences; 5% to 8% occur a single time. The ten largest clonotypes hold less than 11% of the sample.

The rearrangement joined TRBV7-2 to TRBJ2-1; 5 matching bases give a weak D call of TRBD2. The sequencing here drew on PBMCs, either bulk or a sorted T-cell subset (CD4+, CD8+, memory, or dextramer-sorted; not recorded which), taken 45 days after the yellow fever booster vaccination. This receptor was identified in a young man who received the YFV17D yellow fever vaccine. At the DNA level, the sequence is TGTGCCAGCAGCAAGCGGCATGAGCAGTTCTTC. Its protein product is CASSKRHEQFF.